What follows are 19 T cell receptor beta chains derived from one specimen sequenced in a study of CD8 T cells in Susac syndrome. After extraction with the RNeasy kit, about 0.5 to 1 ug of the RNA was reverse transcribed using random hexamers. TCRdb reanalysed the immunoSEQ multiplex PCR reads using MiXCR and keeps one entry per CDR3 protein. The table shows over 95,000 distinct CDR3 sequences, with around 90% occurring only once. The sample consisted of CD4+ T cells from PBMCs. These TCRs come from a human donor in good health.

CDR3 sequence (DNA): TGTGCCAGCAGCTTAGCGCGGGGGGAGCTGTTTTTT. Translating it yields CASSLARGELFF. The chain recombines TRBV7-2 with TRBJ2-2, with D unclear. The CDR3 contains 12 residues. The V and J ends lost 0 bases and 8 bases respectively, with 4 bases between them. Germline V gene sequence: CDR1 SGHTA, CDR2 FQGNSA.

The chain links TRBV11-2 to TRBJ2-2; 9 positions match TRBD2. This CDR3 comprises 20 residues. J was trimmed by 1 base and V by 5 bases; bases with no gene match: 17. Germline CDR1 is SGHAT and CDR2 is FQNNGV. The DNA of the CDR3 is TGTGCCAGCAGCCCCCGCCGGGCCATTAGCGGGAGAGGGAACACCGGGGAGCTGTTTTTT. This gives the protein CASSPRRAISGRGNTGELFF. The complete variable domain, with remaining parts taken from reference TRBV11-2 and TRBJ2-2, reads EAGVAQSPRYKIIEKRQSVAFWCNPISGHATLYWYQQILGQGPKLLIQFQNNGVVDDSQLPKDRFSAERLKGVDSTLKIQPAKLEDSAVYLCASSPRRAISGRGNTGELFFGEGSRLTVL.

CDR3 in DNA: TGTGCCAGCACCCGGATTAGGACGGAGACCCAGTACTTC. As protein: CASTRIRTETQYF. V gene TRBV7-2 combines with J gene TRBJ2-5; D not certain. Trimming took 7 bases from V and 5 from J, leaving 14 bases between them. Germline V gene lookup returns CDR1 SGHTA and CDR2 FQGNSA. The CDR3 is made up of 13 amino acids.

The chain has TRBV19 and TRBJ1-5; D may be TRBD1 (5 bases). The V end was cut by 1 base, the J end by 11 bases, with 21 bases between. This CDR3 contains 16 residues. CDR1 and CDR2 from the germline V gene are LNHDA and SQIVND (reference sequence). Here the CDR3 reads CASSIGFGTSSGSQHF. The CDR3 nucleotides read TGTGCCAGTAGTATAGGATTCGGGACGTCCTCCGGGTCCCAGCATTTT.

This clonotype has just one count. This sequence joins TRBV29-1 and TRBJ2-2; the D gene could be TRBD1 or TRBD2 (5 bases each). V was cut by 6 bases and J by 5 bases, with 10 bases left in between. This CDR3 contains 12 residues. Germline CDR1 and CDR2: SQVTM and ANQGSEA. CDR3 residues: CSVVWGTGELFF. The CDR3 bases are TGCAGCGTAGTTTGGGGGACCGGGGAGCTGTTTTTT.

V and J are TRBV7-3 and TRBJ1-2, with 7 nucleotides matching TRBD1. Germline lookup yields CDR1 SGHTA and CDR2 FQGTGA. Trimming at V came to 4 bases and at J to 4 bases, leaving 6 bases not matched to a gene. This CDR3 is built from 14 residues. The CDR3 DNA reads as TGTGCCAGCAGCTACGACAGGGAGGGCTATGGCTACACCTTC. This codes for CASSYDREGYGYTF.

The V gene is TRBV6-2 or TRBV6-3, the J gene TRBJ2-5; tentatively, D is TRBD1 or TRBD2 (6 bases each). Between the trimmed V and J ends, which lost 8 bases and 2 bases, there was a span of 15 bases. This CDR3 spans 14 amino acids. Germline V lookup: CDR1 MNHEY, CDR2 SVGEGT. CDR3 region: CASAALGGQETQYF. The CDR3 nucleotides read TGTGCCAGCGCTGCCCTAGGGGGGCAAGAGACCCAGTACTTC.

The J gene is TRBJ2-7, the V gene TRBV5-6; D gene uncertain. The germline V gene encodes CDR1 SGHDT and CDR2 YYEEEE. Trimming stripped 3 bases from V and 5 bases from J, with 9 bases between. CDR3 size: 12 residues. This CDR3 reads CASSSGWDEQYF. The CDR3, as DNA: TGTGCCAGCAGCTCGGGTTGGGACGAGCAGTACTTC. The whole variable domain, remainder taken from reference TRBV5-6 and TRBJ2-7, is DAGVTQSPTHLIKTRGQQVTLRCSPKSGHDTVSWYQQALGQGPQFIFQYYEEEERQRGNFPDRFSGHQFPNYSSELNVNALLLGDSALYLCASSSGWDEQYFGPGTRLTVT.

The chain joins TRBV3-1 to TRBJ2-2; weak D call: TRBD1 (5 bases). There are 14 residues in the CDR3. The V end was cut by 1 base, the J end by 5 bases, with 8 bases between. Germline CDR1 is LGHDT and CDR2 is YNNKEL (reference sequence). CDR3 DNA: TGTGCCAGCAGCCAAGGGTCAGGGACCGGGGAGCTGTTTTTT. This gives the protein CASSQGSGTGELFF.

The table lists this clonotype with a count of one. The chain is built from TRBV4-3 and TRBJ2-4; tentatively, D is TRBD2 (6 bases). CDR3 length: 14 amino acids. In germline, CDR1 is LGHNA, CDR2 YSLEER. The V end lost 5 bases, the J end lost 8 bases, and 16 bases lay between the germline ends. CDR3 sequence (DNA): TGCGCCAGCAGCTCAGCCCACGGGGGTGACATTCAGTACTTC. It codes for CASSSAHGGDIQYF.

The chain has TRBV19 and TRBJ1-2, with D tentatively TRBD1 (6 bases). Germline values: CDR1 LNHDA, CDR2 SQIVND (reference sequence). The ends were cut back, 0 bases at V and 8 bases at J, with 19 bases in the middle. The CDR3 sequence is 16 residues long. Here the CDR3 reads CASSIDPGRGREGYTF. Here the CDR3 DNA reads TGTGCCAGTAGTATAGACCCGGGCAGGGGAAGAGAAGGCTACACCTTC.

This clonotype has more than one count but fewer than ten. The chain uses TRBV6-5 and TRBJ2-7; no reliable D call. Looked up from germline, CDR1 is MNHEY and CDR2 is SVGAGI. This CDR3 is built from 11 residues. The V end lost 6 bases, the J end lost 6 bases, and 9 bases lay between the germline ends. CDR3 DNA: TGTGCCAGCAGCCAAAACGGCGAGCAGTACTTC. Its protein product is CASSQNGEQYF.

This rearrangement joins TRBV23-1 to TRBJ2-5, with 11 bases that match TRBD1. TRBV23-1 is identified as an open reading frame with a role that is uncertain. This CDR3 spans 13 amino acids. Unmatched junction bases numbered 4, after V lost 8 bases and J lost 5 bases. CDR3 region: CASRDRGTETQYF. The CDR3 coding sequence is TGCGCCAGCCGGGACAGGGGGACTGAGACCCAGTACTTC.

The chain joins TRBV12-3 or TRBV12-4 to TRBJ2-7; no reliable D call. Trimming took 3 bases from V and 0 from J, leaving 6 bases between them. There are 13 residues in the CDR3. The CDR3: CASSFVNSYEQYF. The CDR3 region has the DNA TGTGCCAGCAGTTTCGTTAACTCCTACGAGCAGTACTTC.

This clonotype was seen only once. V usage is TRBV19 and J usage is TRBJ1-1; D is possibly TRBD1 (5 bases). In germline, CDR1 is LNHDA, CDR2 SQIVND (reference sequence). The CDR3 runs 15 residues. V was pared by 2 bases and J by 0 bases, with 10 bases between. Here the CDR3 reads CASSISSGLNTEAFF. In nucleotides, the CDR3 is TGTGCCAGTAGTATATCCTCGGGGCTGAACACTGAAGCTTTCTTT.

V is TRBV2 and J is TRBJ2-1; TRBD2 is a possible D gene (7 bases). Trimming removed 4 bases from V and 6 bases from J, with 19 bases in between. The CDR3 is 16 residues long. Looked up from germline, CDR1 is SNHLY and CDR2 is FYNNEI. CDR3 loop: CASSGGGGYAGNEQFF. For the CDR3, the DNA is TGTGCCAGCAGTGGGGGAGGGGGGTATGCGGGCAATGAGCAGTTCTTC.

This chain links TRBV6-5 with TRBJ2-7; 13 nucleotides align to TRBD2. Per the germline V gene, CDR1 is MNHEY and CDR2 is SVGAGI. The ends lost 5 bases at V and 3 bases at J; junction bases unmatched: 1. The CDR3 loop spans 14 amino acids. Here the CDR3 DNA reads TGTGCCAGCAGTACTAGCGGGGGGGGCTACGAGCAGTACTTC. Translation gives CASSTSGGGYEQYF.

The rearrangement joins TRBV10-3 to TRBJ1-1; TRBD1 matches 8 bases. Germline CDR1 is ENHRY and CDR2 is SYGVKD. The V and J ends lost 2 bases and 4 bases, in that order; junction bases with no gene match: 6. This CDR3 contains 15 residues. The CDR3 DNA follows: TGTGCCATCAGTGAGCAGGGGACAGGTGTCACTGAAGCTTTCTTT. It yields the protein CAISEQGTGVTEAFF.

The chain employs TRBV6-2 or TRBV6-3 and TRBJ2-1, with D unresolved. CDR1 is MNHEY and CDR2 is SVGEGT in the germline V gene. This CDR3 contains 13 residues. V was pared by 0 bases and J by 13 bases, with 13 bases between. Written as DNA, the CDR3 is TGTGCCAGCAGTTACTCGATGCCGCCGGTTCAGTTCTTC. Its protein is CASSYSMPPVQFF.